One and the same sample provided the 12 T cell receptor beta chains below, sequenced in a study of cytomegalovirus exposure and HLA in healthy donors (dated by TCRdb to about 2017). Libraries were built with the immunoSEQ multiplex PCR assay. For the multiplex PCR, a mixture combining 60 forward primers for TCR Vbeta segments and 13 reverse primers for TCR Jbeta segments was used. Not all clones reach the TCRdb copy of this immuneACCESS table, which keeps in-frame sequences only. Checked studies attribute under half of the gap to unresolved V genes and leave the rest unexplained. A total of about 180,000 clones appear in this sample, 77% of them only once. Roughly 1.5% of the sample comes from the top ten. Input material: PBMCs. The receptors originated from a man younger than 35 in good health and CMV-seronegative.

CDR3 residues: CASSPYLTEDRYTF. In DNA, the CDR3 is TGTGCCAGCAGCCCCTACTTGACAGAGGACCGCTACACCTTC. V usage is TRBV7-9 and J usage is TRBJ1-2, with D perhaps TRBD1 (5 bases). The germline CDR1 and CDR2 sequences are SEHNR and FQNEAQ (reference sequence). The CDR3 sequence is 14 residues long. Trimming removed 5 bases from V and 9 bases from J, with 19 bases in between.

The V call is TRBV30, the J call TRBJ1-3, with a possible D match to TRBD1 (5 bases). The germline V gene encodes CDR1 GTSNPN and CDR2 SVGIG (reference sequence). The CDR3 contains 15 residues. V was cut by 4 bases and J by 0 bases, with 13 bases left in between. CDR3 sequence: CAWTRTLFSGNTIYF. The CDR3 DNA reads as TGTGCCTGGACCCGGACACTGTTCTCTGGAAACACCATATATTTT.

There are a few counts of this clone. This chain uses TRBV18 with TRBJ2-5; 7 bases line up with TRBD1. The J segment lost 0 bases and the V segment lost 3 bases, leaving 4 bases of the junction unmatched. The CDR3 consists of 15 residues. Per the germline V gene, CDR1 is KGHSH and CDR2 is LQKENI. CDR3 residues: CASSPGTDYQETQYF. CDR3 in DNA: TGTGCCAGCTCACCCGGGACAGATTACCAAGAGACCCAGTACTTC.

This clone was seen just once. DNA for the CDR3: TGTGCCAGCTCGGGGGGGGAAAAACTGTTTTTT. Amino acid sequence: CASSGGEKLFF. This chain joins TRBV6-5 and TRBJ1-4, with a tentative D call TRBD1 (5 bases). V lost 8 bases to trimming and J lost 8 bases, with 9 bases between them. This CDR3 is 11 amino acids long. Per the germline V gene, CDR1 is MNHEY and CDR2 is SVGAGI.

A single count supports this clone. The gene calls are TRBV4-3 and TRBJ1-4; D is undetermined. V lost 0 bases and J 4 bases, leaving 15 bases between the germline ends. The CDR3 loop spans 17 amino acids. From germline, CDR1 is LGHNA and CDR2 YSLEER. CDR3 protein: CASSQDLYRGGNEKLFF. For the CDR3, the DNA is TGCGCCAGCAGCCAAGATCTTTATCGGGGAGGTAATGAAAAACTGTTTTTT.

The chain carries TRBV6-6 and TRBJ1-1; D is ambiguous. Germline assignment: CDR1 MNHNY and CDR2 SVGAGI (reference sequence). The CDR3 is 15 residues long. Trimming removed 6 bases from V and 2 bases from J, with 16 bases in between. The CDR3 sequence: CASSPRATVNTEAFF. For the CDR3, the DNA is TGTGCCAGCAGCCCGCGGGCAACGGTAAACACTGAAGCTTTCTTT.

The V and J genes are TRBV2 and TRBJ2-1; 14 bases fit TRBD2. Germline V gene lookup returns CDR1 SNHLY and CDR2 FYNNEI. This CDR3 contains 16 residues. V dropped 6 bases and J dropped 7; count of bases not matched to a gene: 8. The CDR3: CASRPRLAGGPNEQFF. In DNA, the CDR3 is TGTGCCAGCAGGCCCCGACTAGCGGGAGGGCCAAATGAGCAGTTCTTC.

CDR3 region: CASSLGTQGARGYTF. The CDR3 coding sequence is TGTGCCAGCAGCTTAGGTACACAGGGGGCGCGTGGCTACACCTTC. The genes are TRBV7-2 and TRBJ1-2; 9 positions match TRBD1. Trimming cost V 1 base and J 7 bases; bases outside gene matches: 7. The CDR3 sequence is 15 residues long. The germline V gene has CDR1 SGHTA and CDR2 FQGNSA. Together with reference TRBV7-2 and TRBJ1-2, the CDR3 gives the full variable domain: GAGVSQSPSNKVTEKGKDVELRCDPISGHTALYWYRQSLGQGLEFLIYFQGNSAPDKSGLPSDRFSAERTGGSVSTLTIQRTQQEDSAVYLCASSLGTQGARGYTFGSGTRLTVV.

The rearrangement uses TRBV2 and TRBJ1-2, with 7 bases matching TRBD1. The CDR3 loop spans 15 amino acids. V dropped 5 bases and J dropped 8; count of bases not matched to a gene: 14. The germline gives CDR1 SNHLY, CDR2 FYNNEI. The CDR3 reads CASSYLPQGGRGYTF. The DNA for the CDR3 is TGTGCCAGCAGTTACCTACCCCAGGGGGGCCGAGGCTACACCTTC.

The CDR3 DNA reads TGTGCCTGGAGTTCCTCAGGCAGGGTTGTCTGGGCAGATACGCAGTATTTT. Translated, it gives CAWSSSGRVVWADTQYF. The J gene is TRBJ2-3, the V gene TRBV30; a possible D gene is TRBD1 (5 bases). This CDR3 has 17 residues. V gave up 2 bases and J gave up 4 bases, with 22 bases separating them. Per germline, CDR1 GTSNPN and CDR2 SVGIG (reference sequence).

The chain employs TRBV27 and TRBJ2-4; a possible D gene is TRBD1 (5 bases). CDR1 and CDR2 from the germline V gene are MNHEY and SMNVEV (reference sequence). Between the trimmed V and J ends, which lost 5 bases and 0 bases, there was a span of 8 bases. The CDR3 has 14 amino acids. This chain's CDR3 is CASSARVAKNIQYF. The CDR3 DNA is TGTGCCAGCAGTGCCAGGGTAGCCAAAAACATTCAGTACTTC.

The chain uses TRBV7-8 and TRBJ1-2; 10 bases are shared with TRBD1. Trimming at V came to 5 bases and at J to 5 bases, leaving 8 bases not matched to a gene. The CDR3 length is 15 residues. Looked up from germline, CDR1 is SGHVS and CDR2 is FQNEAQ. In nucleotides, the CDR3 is TGTGCCAGCAGCCCGCCCGGGACAGGGGTTTATGGCTACACCTTC. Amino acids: CASSPPGTGVYGYTF.